Listed below are T cell receptor beta chains from one sample, sequenced in a study of immune heterogeneity within non-small cell lung tumors. Using its own MiXCR run on the multiplex PCR reads, TCRdb lists one record per CDR3 protein. The sample lists about 22,000 distinct CDR3 sequences, 27% seen once, with about 3.5% in the top ten. Sequences were obtained from lung tumor tissue. The receptors here all came from a man aged 40-50 years with non-small cell lung cancer. Each CDR3 is given with its conserved first and last residue. A D gene is named only where the DNA matches it firmly. Size tells how often a clone was seen (once, few, many) or the class of an expanded clone, and some rows leave it out.

d_gene | j_gene | abundance | v_gene | CDR3nt | CDR3aa
- | TRBJ2-3 | many | TRBV20-1 | TGCAGTGCTTCCACAGATACGCAGTATTTT | CSASTDTQYF
- | TRBJ1-5 | once | TRBV15 | TGTTCCACCAGCAGACAGGGCAATCAGCCCCAGCATTTT | CSTSRQGNQPQHF
- | TRBJ2-3 | few | TRBV4-1 | TGCGCCAGCAGCTCGGTAGGGGGAGGGGGCCCAGATACGCAGTATTTT | CASSSVGGGGPDTQYF
- | TRBJ1-2 | - | TRBV2 | TGTGCCAGCAGTGGGGTTTTGGCGGGGCTGAGAGGCTACACCTTC | CASSGVLAGLRGYTF
- | TRBJ2-3 | many | TRBV20-1 | TGCAGTGCAACTACGCCTCGAATAGGGTATGGGTGGGCAGATACGCAGTATTTT | CSATTPRIGYGWADTQYF
TRBD2 | TRBJ2-1 | few | TRBV20-1 | TGCAGTGCAACGACGAGCGGGAGATTATCCAATGAGCAGTTCTTC | CSATTSGRLSNEQFF
- | TRBJ2-3 | few | TRBV2 | TGTGCCAGCAGCCCCGGGACGCCTGTGTCAGATACGCAGTATTTT | CASSPGTPVSDTQYF
- | TRBJ2-7 | - | TRBV7-9 | TGTGGCAGCAGCTTTAGCAGTGGGGAGCAGTACTTC | CGSSFSSGEQYF
TRBD2 | TRBJ2-1 | many | TRBV20-1 | TGCAGTGCTAGCGGGACTAACACGGGCAATGAGCAGTTCTTC | CSASGTNTGNEQFF
TRBD1 | TRBJ1-2 | - | TRBV19 | TGTGCCAGTAGTATCGGGACAGTAGTGGGGTCGTCGGGCAACACCTTC | CASSIGTVVGSSGNTF
TRBD2 | TRBJ2-1 | few | TRBV24-1 | TGTGCCACCAAGCCTAGCGGGAGAGATGAGCAGTTCTTC | CATKPSGRDEQFF
- | TRBJ1-2 | medium-sized | TRBV12-3/TRBV12-4 | TGTGCCAGCAGGCCACCAGGGGAAGCCTATGGCTACACCTTC | CASRPPGEAYGYTF
TRBD1 | TRBJ2-6 | few | TRBV3-1 | TGTGCCAGCAGCCGACCCCCGACAGGGGCTGGGGCCAACGTCCTGACTTTC | CASSRPPTGAGANVLTF
- | TRBJ2-3 | - | TRBV27 | TGTTCCAGCAGTTTAAGCTTCGCTAGCACAGATACGCAGTATTTT | CSSSLSFASTDTQYF
- | TRBJ1-1 | medium-sized | TRBV11-2 | TGTGCCAGCAGCTCCCGACAGGTGTACGCTTTCTTT | CASSSRQVYAFF
- | TRBJ2-5 | - | TRBV5-1 | TGCGCCAGCAGCTGGAGACAGATTCAAGAGACCCAGTACTTC | CASSWRQIQETQYF
TRBD1 | TRBJ2-7 | medium-sized | TRBV30 | TGTGCCTGGAGGTACGTAGGGGGCAGCGACGAGCAGTACTTC | CAWRYVGGSDEQYF
- | TRBJ1-1 | - | TRBV5-1 | TGCGCCAGCAGCTTGGATGGACAGATGAACACTGAAGCTTTCTTT | CASSLDGQMNTEAFF
- | TRBJ1-6 | - | TRBV5-4 | TGTGCCAGCAGCTTTAGTTTCCAGGGTGCATCCTATAATTCACCCCTCCACTTT | CASSFSFQGASYNSPLHF
- | TRBJ1-4 | medium-sized | TRBV3-1 | TGTGCCAGCAGCCGGACAGAAAAACTGTTTTTT | CASSRTEKLFF
TRBD2 | TRBJ2-7 | many | TRBV11-3 | TGTGCCAGCAGTTTAGCGGGTCCCTCCTACGAGCAGTACTTC | CASSLAGPSYEQYF
- | TRBJ2-3 | medium-sized | TRBV4-1 | TGCGCCAGCAGCGATCGGACAGCTAGCACAGATACGCAGTATTTT | CASSDRTASTDTQYF
- | TRBJ2-3 | few | TRBV20-1 | TGCAGTGCTAGTTTTCAGGGAACAGATACGCAGTATTTT | CSASFQGTDTQYF
- | TRBJ1-5 | many | TRBV20-1 | TGCAGTGCTAGTCTAGGCGGAAGGGGTGGTACAGGTCAGCCCCAGCATTTT | CSASLGGRGGTGQPQHF
- | TRBJ2-2 | many | TRBV12-3/TRBV12-4 | TGTGCCAGCAGTTTTGGTCCCGGGGAGCTGTTTTTT | CASSFGPGELFF
- | TRBJ1-2 | many | TRBV19 | TGTGCCAGTTGGGGCAGGGCGAACTATGGCTACACCTTC | CASWGRANYGYTF
TRBD1 | TRBJ1-5 | - | TRBV24-1 | TGTGCCACCAGTGGGAGACAGGGGAGCAATCAGCGCCAGCATTTT | CATSGRQGSNQRQHF
- | TRBJ2-2 | - | TRBV7-2 | TGTGTCAGCAGCTTAGCCGGGACACATACGAACACCGGGGAGCTGTTTTTT | CVSSLAGTHTNTGELFF
- | TRBJ1-1 | - | TRBV7-9 | TGTGCCAGCAGCTCCCCTCGGGTTTCAGGGAGAGACACTGAAGCTTTCTTT | CASSSPRVSGRDTEAFF
TRBD1 | TRBJ2-3 | - | TRBV6-4 | TGCGCCAGCAGTGACCAGGGGGCTAGCACAGATACGCAGTATTTT | CASSDQGASTDTQYF
TRBD1 | TRBJ2-7 | once | TRBV5-1 | TGCGACAGCAGCCAACAGGGGTCCCCCTACGAGCAGTACTTC | CDSSQQGSPYEQYF
- | TRBJ1-5 | few | TRBV29-1 | TGCAGCGCTCGGGATTCAAATCAGCCCCAGCATTTT | CSARDSNQPQHF
- | TRBJ2-1 | many | TRBV5-8 | TGTGCCAGCAGCTTGGATGGTGACTGGTCCTACAATGAGCAGTTCTTC | CASSLDGDWSYNEQFF
- | TRBJ2-1 | many | TRBV15 | TGTGCCACCAGCAGAGATCGTGGACGGCAAAATGAGCAGTTCTTC | CATSRDRGRQNEQFF
- | TRBJ1-2 | - | TRBV20-1 | TGCAGTGCTAGAGACGGGACAAACTATGGCTACACCTTC | CSARDGTNYGYTF
- | TRBJ1-5 | many | TRBV19 | TGTGCCAGTACCCGGCAGACGGCCAGCAATCAGCCCCAGCATTTT | CASTRQTASNQPQHF
- | TRBJ1-1 | - | TRBV20-1 | TGCAGTGCCGAGGGACGGGGCCGTCTCGACCCTGAAGCTTTCTTT | CSAEGRGRLDPEAFF
TRBD1 | TRBJ2-1 | many | TRBV9 | TGTGCCAGCAGCGTAGGTGTTGGGACAGGGTCTAATGAGCAGTTCTTC | CASSVGVGTGSNEQFF
TRBD2 | TRBJ2-3 | many | TRBV24-1 | TGTGCCACCAGTGACCCAGGACTAGTCCCAGATACGCAGTATTTT | CATSDPGLVPDTQYF
- | TRBJ1-1 | - | TRBV6-1 | TGTGCCAGCGACTTCGTGAGTTTAACTGAAGCTTTCTTT | CASDFVSLTEAFF
- | TRBJ1-2 | medium-sized | TRBV6-2/TRBV6-3 | TGTGCCAGCAGTTACGGTCCAGGTCGCGGCTACACCTTC | CASSYGPGRGYTF
- | TRBJ2-3 | many | TRBV7-2 | TGTGCCAGCAGCTTGGGTGGGAGAACAGATACGCAGTATTTT | CASSLGGRTDTQYF
- | TRBJ2-5 | - | TRBV7-3 | TGTGCCAGCAGCCCGGGGCGTTTGGAGACCCAGTACTTC | CASSPGRLETQYF
- | TRBJ2-6 | - | TRBV5-6 | TGTGCCACCAGCTTGGAGGGTTCTGGGGCCAACGTCCTGACTTTC | CATSLEGSGANVLTF
- | TRBJ2-5 | - | TRBV28 | TGTGCCAGCACCTTGGAGTCGGATTTACTGGAGACCCAGTACTTC | CASTLESDLLETQYF
TRBD2 | TRBJ2-1 | many | TRBV12-3/TRBV12-4 | TGTGCCAGCAGTTTCGGTACTAGCGGGGTCGGTGAGCAGTTCTTC | CASSFGTSGVGEQFF
- | TRBJ1-3 | many | TRBV9 | TGTGCCAGCAGCGTGGAACCTGTCTCTGGAAACACCATATATTTT | CASSVEPVSGNTIYF
- | TRBJ1-1 | few | TRBV6-1 | TGTGCCAGCAGTCGACGAACCGGGACTGAGAAGACTGAAGCTTTCTTT | CASSRRTGTEKTEAFF
- | TRBJ1-5 | medium-sized | TRBV19 | TGTGCCAGTAGTCCCATCAGAGGGGTTACCAATCAGCCCCAGCATTTT | CASSPIRGVTNQPQHF
- | TRBJ1-4 | few | TRBV25-1 | TGTGCCAGCAACGCAGGGATTGGTAGTGAAAAACTGTTTTTT | CASNAGIGSEKLFF
- | TRBJ1-2 | few | TRBV3-1 | TGTGCCAGCAGCCAAGTCGACAGCCCCGGTCGGGGCTACACCTTC | CASSQVDSPGRGYTF
TRBD2 | TRBJ2-1 | many | TRBV28 | TGTGCCAGCAGTTCATCGGGACTAGCGGAGCTAACCTACAATGAGCAGTTCTTC | CASSSSGLAELTYNEQFF
- | TRBJ1-1 | few | TRBV11-2 | TGTGCCAGCAGCTGGAATTTTGAGGGCATGATCCCTTTCTTT | CASSWNFEGMIPFF
- | TRBJ2-4 | - | TRBV3-1 | TGTGCCAGCAGCCAAGGAGGGTCCAACATTCAGTACTTC | CASSQGGSNIQYF
TRBD2 | TRBJ2-5 | - | TRBV7-3 | TGTGCCAGCAGCCTATCGGGAGGGACCCAGTACTTC | CASSLSGGTQYF
- | TRBJ2-5 | - | TRBV10-3 | TGTGCCATCGGAGGGGGAGAGACCCAGTACTTC | CAIGGGETQYF
TRBD1 | TRBJ2-2 | few | TRBV7-3 | TGTGCCAGCAGCTCGACAGGGACCGGGGAGCTGTTTTTT | CASSSTGTGELFF
TRBD2 | TRBJ2-2 | few | TRBV6-1 | TGTGCCAGCAGTTACCTCCCATCCCAAAGCGGGAGGGTCTTCGGGGAGCTGTTTTTT | CASSYLPSQSGRVFGELFF
- | TRBJ2-1 | many | TRBV7-9 | TGTGCCAGCAGCCCAGACCGACTAGAGCAGTTCTTC | CASSPDRLEQFF